The clone carrying this T cell receptor beta chain was seen at least ten times. Its specificity is unknown. The repertoire was sequenced with immunoSEQ multiplex PCR; TCRdb's copy has only in-frame clones and lacks some. The data hold 850,000 to 1,200,000 clones, with about 75% observed a single time. This record comes from a study of shared clonotypes between healthy human individuals. The study's findings and limits: It was anticipated that sequencing depth would influence how many clonotypes donors shared.

The sequenced material came from memory CD4+ T cells sorted from blood. Subset noted: CD45RA-negative fraction. This receptor was obtained from a man aged 18 to 29 in good health.

This CDR3 reads CAISESTPLPGYTF. CDR3 nucleotides: TGTGCCATCAGTGAGTCGACCCCTCTCCCTGGCTACACCTTC. This rearrangement joins TRBV10-3 to TRBJ1-2, with D hard to call. The V gene's germline CDR1 is ENHRY and CDR2 SYGVKD. V was cut by 0 bases and J by 7 bases, with 12 bases left in between. The CDR3 length is 14 residues.